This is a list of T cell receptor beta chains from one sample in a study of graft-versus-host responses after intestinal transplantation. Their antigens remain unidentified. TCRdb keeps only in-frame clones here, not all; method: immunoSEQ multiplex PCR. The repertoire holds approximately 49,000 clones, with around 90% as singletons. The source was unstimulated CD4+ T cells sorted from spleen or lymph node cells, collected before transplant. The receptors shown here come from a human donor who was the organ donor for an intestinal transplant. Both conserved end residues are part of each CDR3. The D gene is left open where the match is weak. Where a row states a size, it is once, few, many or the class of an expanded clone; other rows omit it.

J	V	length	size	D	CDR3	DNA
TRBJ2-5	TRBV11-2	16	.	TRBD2	CASSLVLAGSAKTQYF	TGTGCCAGCAGCTTAGTTCTAGCGGGATCGGCGAAGACCCAGTACTTC
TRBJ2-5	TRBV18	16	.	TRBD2	CASSPSGLAGGETQYF	TGTGCCAGCTCACCATCGGGACTAGCGGGAGGAGAGACCCAGTACTTC
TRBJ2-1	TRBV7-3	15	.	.	CASSLGTSLYNEQFF	TGTGCCAGCAGCCTAGGGACATCTCTTTACAATGAGCAGTTCTTC
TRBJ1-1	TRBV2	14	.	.	CAGTLRAGNTEAFF	TGTGCCGGGACGTTAAGGGCGGGAAACACTGAAGCTTTCTTT
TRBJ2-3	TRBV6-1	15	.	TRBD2	CASSSGLAGADTQYF	TGTGCCAGCAGTTCCGGACTAGCGGGAGCAGATACGCAGTATTTT
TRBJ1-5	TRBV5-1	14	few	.	CASSLGVSNQPQHF	TGCGCCAGCAGCTTGGGCGTCTCCAATCAGCCCCAGCATTTT
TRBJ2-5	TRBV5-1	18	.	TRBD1	CASRGRKTGTGDSETQYF	TGCGCCAGCAGGGGGAGAAAAACCGGGACAGGGGACTCGGAGACCCAGTACTTC
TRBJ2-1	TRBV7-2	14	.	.	CASSSDWFYNEQFF	TGTGCCAGCAGCTCGGACTGGTTCTACAATGAGCAGTTCTTC
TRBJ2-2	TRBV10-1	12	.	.	CASSGVSGELFF	TGCGCCAGCAGTGGAGTGAGCGGGGAGCTGTTTTTT
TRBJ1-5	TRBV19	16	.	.	CASSIGYRAMNQPQHF	TGTGCCAGTAGTATAGGATACAGGGCCATGAATCAGCCCCAGCATTTT
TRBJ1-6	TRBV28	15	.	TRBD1	CASRTPGQGNSPLHF	TGTGCCAGCAGGACACCGGGACAGGGTAATTCACCCCTCCACTTT
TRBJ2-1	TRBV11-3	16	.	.	CASSPRGGGITNEQFF	TGTGCCAGCAGCCCGAGAGGGGGAGGGATTACGAATGAGCAGTTCTTC
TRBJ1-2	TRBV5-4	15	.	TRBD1	CASSGQGARASGYTF	TGTGCCAGCAGCGGACAGGGGGCGCGGGCGTCTGGCTACACCTTC
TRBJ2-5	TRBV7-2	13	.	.	CASSRTTGETQYF	TGTGCCAGCAGCAGGACTACCGGGGAGACCCAGTACTTC
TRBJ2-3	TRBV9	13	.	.	CASSPTGTDTQYF	TGTGCCAGCAGCCCTACTGGCACAGATACGCAGTATTTT
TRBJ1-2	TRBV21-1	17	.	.	CASTLRSRKPPDYGYTF	TGTGCCAGCACCCTACGAAGCAGGAAACCCCCGGACTATGGCTACACCTTC
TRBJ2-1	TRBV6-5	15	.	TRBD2	CASSLASGSYNEQFF	TGTGCCAGCAGTTTGGCTAGCGGCTCCTACAATGAGCAGTTCTTC
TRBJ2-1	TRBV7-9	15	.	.	CASSLVGTQGNEQFF	TGTGCCAGCAGCTTAGTAGGGACACAAGGGAATGAGCAGTTCTTC
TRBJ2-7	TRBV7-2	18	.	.	CASSSSPQGRGPGFEQYF	TGTGCCAGCAGCTCCTCCCCACAGGGCCGGGGTCCTGGGTTTGAGCAGTACTTC
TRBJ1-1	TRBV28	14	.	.	CATTEPANPGKAFF	TGTGCCACCACCGAACCTGCTAATCCGGGGAAAGCTTTCTTT
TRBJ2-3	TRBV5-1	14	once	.	CASSLQGGTDTQYF	TGCGCCAGCAGCCTACAGGGAGGCACAGATACGCAGTATTTT
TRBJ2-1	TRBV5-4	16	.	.	CASSSGAANSYNEQFF	TGTGCCAGCAGCTCTGGGGCAGCTAACTCCTACAATGAGCAGTTCTTC
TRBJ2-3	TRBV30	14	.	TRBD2	CAWRASGSRDTQYF	TGTGCCTGGAGGGCTAGCGGGAGCCGGGATACGCAGTATTTT
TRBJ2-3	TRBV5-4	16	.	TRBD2	CASSLEGGRMADTQYF	TGTGCCAGCAGCTTGGAGGGCGGGAGGATGGCAGATACGCAGTATTTT
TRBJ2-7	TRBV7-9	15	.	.	CASSLANGFSYEQYF	TGTGCCAGCAGCTTAGCTAACGGTTTCTCCTACGAGCAGTACTTC
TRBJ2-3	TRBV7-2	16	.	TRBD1	CASSLRQGGGTDTQYF	TGTGCCAGCAGCTTAAGACAGGGTGGGGGCACAGATACGCAGTATTTT
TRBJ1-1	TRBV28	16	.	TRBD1	CASSPQGAGVNTEAFF	TGTGCCAGCAGCCCTCAGGGGGCTGGGGTAAACACTGAAGCTTTCTTT
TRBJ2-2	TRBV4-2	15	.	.	CASSQVRGNTGELFF	TGTGCCAGCAGCCAAGTTCGCGGAAACACCGGGGAGCTGTTTTTT
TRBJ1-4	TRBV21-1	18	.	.	CASSFQTGGIGWGEKLFF	TGTGCCAGCAGCTTTCAGACAGGGGGCATAGGTTGGGGTGAAAAACTGTTTTTT
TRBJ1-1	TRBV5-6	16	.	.	CASSLGFGGRGTEAFF	TGTGCCAGCAGCTTGGGCTTCGGGGGTCGGGGCACTGAAGCTTTCTTT
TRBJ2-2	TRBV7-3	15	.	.	CASSQTVSGTGELFF	TGTGCCAGCAGCCAGACAGTTTCGGGCACCGGGGAGCTGTTTTTT
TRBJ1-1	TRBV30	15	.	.	CAWSVQGSTFTEAFF	TGTGCCTGGAGTGTACAGGGCAGCACATTCACTGAAGCTTTCTTT
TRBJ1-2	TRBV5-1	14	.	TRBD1	CASSSGTGVYGYTF	TGCGCCAGCAGCTCCGGGACAGGGGTCTATGGCTACACCTTC
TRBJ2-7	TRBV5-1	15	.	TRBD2	CASSLSTLGLASQYF	TGCGCCAGCAGCTTGTCGACCCTGGGACTAGCATCCCAGTACTTC
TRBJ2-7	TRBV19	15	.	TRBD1	CASSEPGTGTHEQYF	TGTGCCAGTAGTGAACCCGGGACAGGAACCCACGAGCAGTACTTC
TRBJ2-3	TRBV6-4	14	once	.	CASSDQGGADTQYF	TGTGCCAGCAGTGACCAGGGCGGTGCAGATACGCAGTATTTT
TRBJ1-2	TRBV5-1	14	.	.	CASSLVPLNYGYTF	TGCGCCAGCAGCTTGGTTCCCCTAAACTATGGCTACACCTTC
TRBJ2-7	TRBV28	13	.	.	CASSFAGDYEQYF	TGTGCCAGCAGTTTTGCAGGGGACTACGAGCAGTACTTC
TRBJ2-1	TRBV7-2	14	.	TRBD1	CASHQQGALNEQFF	TGTGCCAGCCACCAGCAGGGGGCATTGAATGAGCAGTTCTTC
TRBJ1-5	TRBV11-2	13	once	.	CASSLSLRQPQHF	TGTGCCAGCAGCTTATCACTTAGACAGCCCCAGCATTTT
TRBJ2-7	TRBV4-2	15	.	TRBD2	CASSQDGAGGYEQYF	TGTGCCAGCAGCCAAGATGGGGCGGGGGGCTACGAGCAGTACTTC
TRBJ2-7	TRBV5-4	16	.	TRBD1	CASSLGGTGGRNEQYF	TGTGCCAGCAGCTTGGGTGGGACAGGGGGCAGAAACGAGCAGTACTTC
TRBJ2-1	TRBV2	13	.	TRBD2	CATDSGRASEQFF	TGTGCCACCGATAGCGGGAGGGCCTCCGAGCAGTTCTTC
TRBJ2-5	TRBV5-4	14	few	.	CASGRLVDGETQYF	TGTGCCAGCGGACGACTAGTGGATGGGGAGACCCAGTACTTC
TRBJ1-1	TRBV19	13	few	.	CASSLVANTEAFF	TGTGCCAGTAGTTTAGTGGCGAACACTGAAGCTTTCTTT
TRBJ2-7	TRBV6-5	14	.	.	CASSSRGRSYEQYF	TGTGCCAGCAGTTCCAGGGGACGCTCCTACGAGCAGTACTTC
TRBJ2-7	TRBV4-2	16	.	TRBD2	CASSQDERDGFYEQYF	TGTGCCAGCAGCCAAGATGAGCGGGACGGCTTCTACGAGCAGTACTTC
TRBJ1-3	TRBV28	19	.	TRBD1	CASSSTAQRRTGSGNTIYF	TGTGCCAGCAGTTCCACAGCCCAACGAAGGACAGGGTCGGGAAACACCATATATTTT
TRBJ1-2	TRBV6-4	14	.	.	CARDPDRANYGYTF	TGTGCCAGGGATCCCGACAGAGCTAACTATGGCTACACCTTC
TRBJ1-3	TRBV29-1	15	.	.	CSARLGSDSGNTIYF	TGCAGCGCACGATTGGGCAGTGACTCTGGAAACACCATATATTTT
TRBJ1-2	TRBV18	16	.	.	CASSRAATQLEDGYTF	TGTGCCAGCTCACGTGCAGCCACGCAACTAGAGGATGGCTACACCTTC
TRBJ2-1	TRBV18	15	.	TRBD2	CASSSLAATGNEQFF	TGTGCCAGCTCATCACTAGCGGCAACGGGGAATGAGCAGTTCTTC